What follows are 15 T cell receptor beta chains derived from one specimen sequenced in a study of blood T cell repertoires in COVID-19. This table comes from immunoSEQ multiplex PCR, and its TCRdb copy is limited to in-frame clones, with some not included. The sample records roughly 120,000 clones, roughly nine tenths being singletons. The sequenced sample was peripheral blood. These receptors came from a man aged 70-80 years who had recovered from COVID-19.

The chain employs TRBV6-5 and TRBJ2-2, with TRBD1 as a possible D gene (5 bases). The CDR3 has 12 residues. Germline V gives CDR1 MNHEY, CDR2 SVGAGI. Trimming removed 8 bases from V and 8 bases from J, with 12 bases in between. CDR3 DNA: TGTGCCAGCCGCAGGGTTGTAGGGGAGCTGTTTTTT. The encoded protein is CASRRVVGELFF.

This chain connects TRBV9 to TRBJ1-5, with D possibly matching TRBD1 (5 bases). V was cut by 0 bases and J by 0 bases, with 10 bases left in between. Germline V gene data show CDR1 as SGDLS and CDR2 as YYNGEE. This CDR3 has 16 amino acids. CDR3 sequence (DNA): TGTGCCAGCAGCGTAGTAGTCAGGGATAGCAATCAGCCCCAGCATTTT. This gives the protein CASSVVVRDSNQPQHF.

The CDR3 bases are TGTGCCAGTTCGGGACTGGGAGGTCAGCCCCAGCATTTT. As protein: CASSGLGGQPQHF. V and J are TRBV19 and TRBJ1-5, with a weak D call TRBD1 (5 bases). From germline, CDR1 is LNHDA and CDR2 SQIVND (reference sequence). Trimming removed 8 bases from V and 6 bases from J, with 14 bases in between. The CDR3 is 13 residues long. Variable domain in full (rest from reference TRBV19 and TRBJ1-5): DGGITQSPKYLFRKEGQNVTLSCEQNLNHDAMYWYRQDPGQGLRLIYYSQIVNDFQKGDIAEGYSVSREKKESFPLTVTSAQKNPTAFYLCASSGLGGQPQHFGDGTRLSIL.

The rearrangement joins TRBV9 to TRBJ2-1, with D hard to call. Trimming took 3 bases from V and 2 from J, leaving 9 bases between them. The CDR3 length is 14 residues. Germline CDR1 is SGDLS and CDR2 is YYNGEE. In DNA form, the CDR3 reads TGTGCCAGCAGCGGACTCCCGCCCTACAATGAGCAGTTCTTC. Residues: CASSGLPPYNEQFF.

CDR3 sequence: CASTQGGDQPQHF. The DNA of the CDR3 is TGTGCCAGCACCCAAGGGGGGGATCAGCCCCAGCATTTT. This chain connects TRBV25-1 to TRBJ1-5; tentative D call: TRBD1 (6 bases). Germline CDR1 MGHDK, CDR2 SYGVNS. The CDR3 runs to 13 residues. Deletions cut 7 bases from V and 5 bases from J, with 12 bases between. The entire variable domain, with the rest obtained from reference TRBV25-1 and TRBJ1-5, is as follows: EADIYQTPRYLVIGTGKKITLECSQTMGHDKMYWYQQDPGMELHLIHYSYGVNSTEKGDLSSESTVSRIRTEHFPLTLESARPSHTSQYLCASTQGGDQPQHFGDGTRLSIL.

The J gene is TRBJ2-7, the V gene TRBV4-3; D is undetermined. Germline V gives CDR1 LGHNA, CDR2 YSLEER. V was clipped by 1 base and J by 9 bases, with 13 bases between them. The CDR3 runs 13 residues. CDR3 coding DNA: TGCGCCAGCAGCCAAGTGCTAGGCGTAAGGCAGTACTTC. This gives the protein CASSQVLGVRQYF.

The chain combines TRBV10-1 with TRBJ1-5; D is possibly TRBD1 (5 bases). There are 15 residues in the CDR3. Deletions cut 3 bases from V and 4 bases from J, with 13 bases between. Germline values: CDR1 WNHNN, CDR2 SYGVQD (reference sequence). CDR3 residues: CASSDTGGRNQPQHF. The CDR3 coding sequence is TGCGCCAGCAGTGATACGGGGGGGAGGAATCAGCCCCAGCATTTT.

The V gene is TRBV28, the J gene TRBJ1-1; 8 nucleotides align to TRBD1. V shed 2 bases, J shed 14 bases, and the junction held 10 bases outside the gene matches. The CDR3 has 13 amino acids. Germline V gene data show CDR1 as MDHEN and CDR2 as SYDVKM. The CDR3 sequence: CASSLTGGRLGFF. The CDR3 DNA sequence: TGTGCCAGCAGTTTAACAGGGGGGCGCCTGGGATTCTTT.

This clone was seen a few times. The chain combines TRBV2 with TRBJ1-5, with a weak D call TRBD1 (6 bases). Germline V gene data show CDR1 as SNHLY and CDR2 as FYNNEI. Between the trimmed V and J ends, which lost 6 bases and 5 bases, there was a span of 17 bases. This CDR3 comprises 15 residues. The CDR3 nucleotides read TGTGCCAGCAGCCCTGTGGGCCAGGGGTATCAGCCCCAGCATTTT. Its translation: CASSPVGQGYQPQHF.

Notes on this clone: The sample holds other DNA sequences that translate to the same CDR3. The V and J genes are TRBV7-2 and TRBJ1-5, with D possibly matching TRBD1 (5 bases). Germline assignment: CDR1 SGHTA and CDR2 FQGNSA. This CDR3 comprises 15 residues. V lost 1 base and J lost 6, with 13 bases in between. The CDR3 sequence is CASSLVGQGGQPQHF. The CDR3 bases are TGTGCCAGCAGCTTAGTTGGGCAGGGCGGTCAGCCCCAGCATTTT. The entire variable domain, with the rest obtained from reference TRBV7-2 and TRBJ1-5, is as follows: GAGVSQSPSNKVTEKGKDVELRCDPISGHTALYWYRQSLGQGLEFLIYFQGNSAPDKSGLPSDRFSAERTGGSVSTLTIQRTQQEDSAVYLCASSLVGQGGQPQHFGDGTRLSIL.

The chain couples TRBV3-1 (or the pseudogene TRBV3-2) to TRBJ2-7; 7 nucleotides line up with TRBD2. Germline V lookup: CDR1 LGHDT, CDR2 YNNKEL (reference sequence). The CDR3 contains 13 residues. Trimming took 3 bases from V and 2 from J; bases not matched to a gene: 1. The CDR3 bases are TGTGCCAGCAGCCAGGGACTACCCTACGAGCAGTACTTC. Its protein is CASSQGLPYEQYF.

Here the CDR3 DNA reads TGCGCCAGCAGCCAAAACCCTAGCGGAAATTACGAGCAGTACTTC. Translated, it gives CASSQNPSGNYEQYF. The chain recombines TRBV4-1 with TRBJ2-7, with 7 bases fitting TRBD2. The CDR3 has 15 residues. Trimming removed 2 bases from V and 4 bases from J; junction bases left unmatched: 8. Germline V gene sequence: CDR1 MGHRA, CDR2 YSYEKL.

The gene calls are TRBV4-1 and TRBJ2-5; D may be TRBD1 (6 bases). With 4 bases removed from V and 1 base from J, the gap between germline ends came to 19 bases. The CDR3 is made up of 17 amino acids. Looked up from germline, CDR1 is MGHRA and CDR2 is YSYEKL. The CDR3, as DNA: TGCGCCAGCAGCCGTTCGACCCTTAGGGGGATCCAAGAGACCCAGTACTTC. This gives the protein CASSRSTLRGIQETQYF.

The rearrangement links TRBV2 to TRBJ2-1; 7 bases are shared with TRBD2. The CDR3 contains 14 residues. With 6 bases clipped from V and 6 bases from J, the junction kept 8 bases outside the gene matches. The germline gives CDR1 SNHLY, CDR2 FYNNEI. The CDR3 spells CASRLRRERNEQFF. The CDR3 DNA is TGTGCCAGCAGGTTGAGGCGGGAGCGCAATGAGCAGTTCTTC.

The chain joins TRBV9 to TRBJ2-1; perhaps TRBD2 as D (6 bases). The CDR3 length is 13 residues. Trimming pared 7 bases from V and 0 bases from J, leaving 8 bases between. The germline CDR1 and CDR2 sequences are SGDLS and YYNGEE. CDR3 DNA: TGTGCCAGCGGGGGGTTCTCCTACAATGAGCAGTTCTTC. Protein: CASGGFSYNEQFF.